This T cell receptor (beta chain) was documented in a study of shared clonotypes between healthy human individuals. Study-wide context: A donor's plate count was three for CD4 naive and three for CD4 memory; CD8 naive had two and CD8 memory one. The study, taken as a whole, reports: A limitation of the genetic and exposure-history diversity represented arose from few donors.

Trimming removed 0 bases from V and 6 bases from J; junction bases left unmatched: 9. The CDR3 has 17 amino acids. CDR1 is MGHRA, CDR2 YSYEKL, per germline. As concerns this clone: Its antigen is as yet unknown.

In the source study's methods: There were no quality scores in the junction-only immunoSEQ sequences, so filtering differed. Data came from immunoSEQ multiplex PCR; TCRdb stores just in-frame clones and leaves some out. The V and J calls and the clone size are those of that table, but D and trimming were determined from the DNA. The data hold more than 2 million clones, with approximately 95% observed a single time. The rearrangement uses TRBV4-1 and TRBJ2-2; the match to TRBD2 covers 8 bases. Sequencing was done on a sample of naive CD4+ T cells sorted from blood. Subset indicated: CD45RA+ positively selected. This TCR was sampled from a man between 18 and 35 years old in good health. The CDR3 DNA reads as TGCGCCAGCAGCCAAGAAGGATATAGCGGGGTCGCCGGGGAGCTGTTTTTT. It translates to CASSQEGYSGVAGELFF.